The clone carrying this T cell receptor (beta chain) was recorded many times. Its matching antigen is unknown. This sample is drawn from a study of spatial heterogeneity in lung cancer. TCRdb re-called the 5' RACE reads through MiXCR, storing one row per CDR3 protein. Counted here are 7,500 to 9,500 distinct CDR3 sequences, 7% occurring once; the ten biggest clones make up approximately 8.6%. Study-wide results and caveats: Expanded intratumoral alpha and beta TCR counts tracked tumor mutation counts.

As for time point: sample taken at primary tumor resection. V lost 2 bases and J lost 6, with 11 bases in between. Germline loops: CDR1 SGHNT, CDR2 YYREEE (reference sequence). The CDR3 is made up of 13 amino acids. This TCR derives from a male donor with early-stage non-small cell lung cancer. The source material was lung tumor tissue, sampled at surgery. V and J are TRBV5-4 and TRBJ1-2; D is ambiguous. CDR3 sequence: CASSFENGDGYTF. Here the CDR3 DNA reads TGTGCCAGCAGCTTTGAGAACGGGGATGGCTACACCTTC. The full variable domain, with the rest looked up from reference TRBV5-4 and TRBJ1-2, is ETGVTQSPTHLIKTRGQQVTLRCSSQSGHNTVSWYQQALGQGPQFIFQYYREEENGRGNFPPRFSGLQFPNYSSELNVNALELDDSALYLCASSFENGDGYTFGSGTRLTVV.